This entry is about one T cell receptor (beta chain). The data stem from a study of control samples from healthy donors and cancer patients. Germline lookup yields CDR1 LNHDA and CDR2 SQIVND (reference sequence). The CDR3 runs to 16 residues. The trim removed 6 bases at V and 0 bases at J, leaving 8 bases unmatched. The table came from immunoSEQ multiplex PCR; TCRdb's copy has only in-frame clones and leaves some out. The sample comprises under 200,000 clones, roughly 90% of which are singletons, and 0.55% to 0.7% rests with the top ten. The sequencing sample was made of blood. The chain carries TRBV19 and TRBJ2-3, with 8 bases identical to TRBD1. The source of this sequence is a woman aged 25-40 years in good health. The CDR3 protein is CASSTTRQGSTDTQYF. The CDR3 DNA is TGTGCCAGTAGCACAACCCGACAGGGGAGCACAGATACGCAGTATTTT.